The 2 T cell receptor beta chains listed next were all sequenced from one sample in a study of blood T cells in healthy people across ages. For the second PCR, which ran for roughly 7 to 11 cycles, a sample-barcoded 5' primer and a J-beta primer mix were used. TCRdb recomputed calls from the 5' RACE reads with MiXCR, one row per CDR3 protein. This sample has around 1,900,000 distinct CDR3 sequences, with about 39% found just once. The sample comprised blood. These receptors originate from a human donor in good health.

Here the CDR3 reads CASSVVGWGKVDTGELFF. The CDR3 DNA follows: TGTGCCAGCAGCGTAGTGGGGTGGGGGAAGGTGGACACCGGGGAGCTGTTTTTT. The rearrangement joins TRBV9 to TRBJ2-2; the D gene could be TRBD1 or TRBD2 (5 bases each). Trimming removed 0 bases from V and 3 bases from J, with 18 bases in between. Germline V gives CDR1 SGDLS, CDR2 YYNGEE. The length of the CDR3 is 18 residues.

The rearrangement uses TRBV13 and TRBJ1-1; 7 bases match TRBD1. The CDR3 runs to 13 residues. The V gene end was trimmed by 4 bases and the J gene end by 8 bases; junction bases not matched to a gene: 7. The germline gives CDR1 PRHDT, CDR2 FYEKMQ (reference sequence). In DNA form, the CDR3 reads TGTGCCAGCAGCTCCACCGGGACAGACGAAGCTTTCTTT. This codes for CASSSTGTDEAFF. The variable domain in full, completed from reference TRBV13 and TRBJ1-1, reads AAGVIQSPRHLIKEKRETATLKCYPIPRHDTVYWYQQGPGQDPQFLISFYEKMQSDKGSIPDRFSAQQFSDYHSELNMSSLELGDSALYFCASSSTGTDEAFFGQGTRLTVV.